The 25 T cell receptor beta chains presented below share a single source sample, sequenced in a study of OX40 agonist ivuxolimab in advanced cancers. Only in-frame clones appear in the TCRdb table, and some are missing; sequencing was by immunoSEQ multiplex PCR. The data contain approximately 99,000 clones, 70% to 90% of them seen just once; the ten biggest clones take up 5.5%. This material consisted of CD4+ or CD8+ T cells sorted from blood, taken in a trial of the OX40 agonist ivuxolimab. The receptor source for this set is an adult with an advanced solid tumor such as melanoma, head and neck, liver or kidney cancer.

The chain couples TRBV30 to TRBJ1-6; D uncertain. The germline gives CDR1 GTSNPN, CDR2 SVGIG (reference sequence). The CDR3 has 12 amino acids. Deletions cut 5 bases from V and 3 bases from J, with 5 bases between. The CDR3 nucleotides read TGTGCCTGGGGGGACTATAATTCACCCCTCCACTTT. It codes for CAWGDYNSPLHF.

This chain connects TRBV6-6 to TRBJ1-1; D may be TRBD1 (5 bases). The CDR3 totals 13 residues. Trimming took off 2 bases at V and 6 bases at J, with 10 bases between the two ends. Germline V gene data show CDR1 as MNHNY and CDR2 as SVGAGI (reference sequence). Written as DNA, the CDR3 is TGTGCCAGCAGTTACGGCTGGGGGGCTGAAGCTTTCTTT. This translates into CASSYGWGAEAFF.

The chain couples TRBV5-8 to TRBJ1-1; 8 positions match TRBD1. With 0 bases clipped from V and 2 bases from J, the junction kept 6 bases outside the gene matches. CDR1 is SGHTS and CDR2 is YDEGEE in the germline V gene. The CDR3 contains 16 residues. CDR3 protein: CASSLAFRGPNTEAFF. The CDR3 region has the DNA TGTGCCAGCAGCTTGGCCTTCAGGGGGCCTAACACTGAAGCTTTCTTT.

This chain connects TRBV10-3 to TRBJ1-1; TRBD1 aligns across 9 bases. After removal of 11 bases from V and 2 bases from J, the junction contained 6 bases not matched to a gene. Germline lookup yields CDR1 ENHRY and CDR2 SYGVKD. The length of the CDR3 is 13 residues. The CDR3 here is CAVDRGGNTEAFF. The DNA of the CDR3 is TGTGCCGTGGACAGGGGAGGAAACACTGAAGCTTTCTTT.

This clone appeared once. V gene TRBV18 combines with J gene TRBJ1-4; D gene ambiguous. The CDR3 has 20 amino acids. With 1 base removed from V and 3 bases from J, the gap between germline ends came to 24 bases. Germline V CDR1 and CDR2: KGHSH, LQKENI. CDR3 amino acids: CASSPRRLDTGMHPNEKLFF. The CDR3, as DNA: TGTGCCAGCTCACCACGACGATTAGACACGGGGATGCATCCTAATGAAAAACTGTTTTTT.

This clone was recorded once. The CDR3 DNA follows: TGCGCCAGCAGCTTGACGGGACGCAATCAGCCCCAGCATTTT. The encoded protein is CASSLTGRNQPQHF. This chain uses TRBV5-1 with TRBJ1-5; D may be TRBD1 (5 bases). Germline V gene sequence: CDR1 SGHRS, CDR2 YFSETQ. Trimming took 1 base from V and 2 from J, leaving 7 bases between them. The CDR3 runs 14 residues.

The V and J genes are TRBV13 and TRBJ2-1, with TRBD2 matching 10 bases. This CDR3 has 16 residues. V was pared by 5 bases and J by 1 base, with 5 bases of the junction left unmatched. CDR1 is PRHDT and CDR2 is FYEKMQ in the germline V gene (reference sequence). For the CDR3, the DNA is TGTGCCAGCAGCCGGACTAGCGGAGGATCCTACAATGAGCAGTTCTTC. Encoded protein: CASSRTSGGSYNEQFF.

The chain has TRBV6-1 and TRBJ2-7; TRBD2 matches at 10 bases. This CDR3 has 13 residues. CDR1 is MNHNS and CDR2 is SASEGT in the germline V gene. J lost 2 bases, V lost 8 bases, and 3 bases had no gene match. CDR3 sequence reads: CASLLAGAYEQYF. CDR3 in DNA: TGTGCCAGCTTGCTAGCGGGGGCCTACGAGCAGTACTTC.

This chain connects TRBV7-9 to TRBJ1-1; 9 bases line up with TRBD1. V shed 2 bases, J shed 6 bases, and the junction held 7 bases outside the gene matches. Germline V gene lookup returns CDR1 SEHNR and CDR2 FQNEAQ (reference sequence). This CDR3 spans 15 amino acids. Written as DNA, the CDR3 is TGTGCCAGCAGCTTATCAGGACAGGGGACCCCTGAAGCTTTCTTT. This gives the protein CASSLSGQGTPEAFF.

The CDR3 DNA reads TGCGCCAGCAGCCCCCATTATGGCGGGGACACTGAAGCTTTCTTT. Translation gives CASSPHYGGDTEAFF. The rearrangement uses TRBV5-1 and TRBJ1-1; D is ambiguous. The CDR3 spans 15 residues. Trimming pared 4 bases from V and 3 bases from J, leaving 16 bases between. Germline V gives CDR1 SGHRS, CDR2 YFSETQ.

The chain carries TRBV5-1 and TRBJ1-4; D call uncertain. CDR3 length: 14 amino acids. From germline, CDR1 is SGHRS and CDR2 YFSETQ. V gave up 0 bases and J gave up 3 bases, with 6 bases separating them. The CDR3 protein is CASSLGQSNEKLFF. CDR3 DNA sequence: TGCGCCAGCAGCTTGGGGCAGTCTAATGAAAAACTGTTTTTT. Full variable domain (remainder filled in from reference TRBV5-1 and TRBJ1-4): KAGVTQTPRYLIKTRGQQVTLSCSPISGHRSVSWYQQTPGQGLQFLFEYFSETQRNKGNFPGRFSGRQFSNSRSEMNVSTLELGDSALYLCASSLGQSNEKLFFGSGTQLSVL.

The chain links TRBV19 to TRBJ2-7, with unresolved D. V was trimmed by 1 base and J by 2 bases, leaving 9 bases between them. The CDR3 spans 14 residues. Germline lookup yields CDR1 LNHDA and CDR2 SQIVND (reference sequence). The chain's CDR3 is CASSIGVRTYEQYF. The CDR3 DNA follows: TGTGCCAGTAGTATAGGCGTTCGGACCTACGAGCAGTACTTC.

This chain connects TRBV13 to TRBJ2-1, with TRBD1 identical over 7 bases. Per the germline V gene, CDR1 is PRHDT and CDR2 is FYEKMQ (reference sequence). CDR3 size: 15 residues. The V and J ends lost 5 bases and 10 bases, in that order; junction bases with no gene match: 14. As DNA, the CDR3 is TGTGCCAGCAGCCCGACAGGGTCAAACAATTACGAGCAGTTCTTC. This translates into CASSPTGSNNYEQFF.

This clone appeared a few times. This CDR3 reads CASSVSGITNYGYTF. The DNA for the CDR3 is TGCGCCAGCAGCGTGTCAGGAATCACTAACTATGGCTACACCTTC. The rearrangement uses TRBV5-1 and TRBJ1-2; D gene unclear. Germline CDR1 and CDR2: SGHRS and YFSETQ. The CDR3 runs to 15 residues. The V end was cut by 4 bases, the J end by 0 bases, with 13 bases between.

The chain uses TRBV5-1 and TRBJ2-7; 7 bases match TRBD1. The CDR3 loop spans 15 amino acids. Germline lookup yields CDR1 SGHRS and CDR2 YFSETQ. Trimming at V came to 4 bases and at J to 7 bases, leaving 14 bases not matched to a gene. DNA for the CDR3: TGCGCCAGCAGCCCCCAGACAGTAGGGGGCGAGGAGCAGTACTTC. Protein product: CASSPQTVGGEEQYF.

This clone was seen a few times. V usage is TRBV16 and J usage is TRBJ1-1, with D perhaps matching TRBD1 (6 bases). The CDR3 runs to 15 residues. V lost 3 bases and J lost 11, with 22 bases in between. Germline lookup yields CDR1 KGHSY and CDR2 FQNENV. This chain's CDR3 is CASSQSETGPKDAFF. CDR3 nucleotides: TGTGCCAGCAGCCAGAGCGAAACAGGGCCAAAGGATGCTTTCTTT.

This chain uses TRBV18 with TRBJ1-1; 7 bases are shared with TRBD1. V dropped 5 bases and J dropped 3; count of bases not matched to a gene: 9. The CDR3 extends over 15 amino acids. The V gene's germline CDR1 is KGHSH and CDR2 LQKENI. The CDR3 loop is CASSTRQGGDTEAFF. In nucleotides, the CDR3 is TGTGCCAGCTCAACCCGACAGGGCGGGGACACTGAAGCTTTCTTT. The whole variable domain, filled in from reference TRBV18 and TRBJ1-1, reads NAGVMQNPRHLVRRRGQEARLRCSPMKGHSHVYWYRQLPEEGLKFMVYLQKENIIDESGMPKERFSAEFPKEGPSILRIQQVVRGDSAAYFCASSTRQGGDTEAFFGQGTRLTVV.

V and J are TRBV18 and TRBJ1-3; no firm D call. Trimming stripped 3 bases from V and 4 bases from J, with 16 bases between. Germline CDR1 and CDR2: KGHSH and LQKENI. The CDR3 runs 16 residues. The CDR3 loop reads CASSPPRVRRGNTIYF. The CDR3 DNA follows: TGTGCCAGCTCACCCCCCCGGGTCAGGAGGGGAAACACCATATATTTT.

The J gene is TRBJ2-2, the V gene TRBV5-6, with TRBD2 matching over 8 bases. V was pared by 4 bases and J by 6 bases, with 5 bases of the junction left unmatched. CDR1 and CDR2 from the germline V gene are SGHDT and YYEEEE. The CDR3 contains 14 residues. CDR3 bases: TGTGCCAGCAGCGGCGGGAGGTTCGCCGGGGAGCTGTTTTTT. This gives the protein CASSGGRFAGELFF.

This chain links TRBV7-6 with TRBJ2-5; D is undetermined. Germline CDR1 and CDR2: SGHVS and FNYEAQ. V lost 4 bases and J lost 9, with 9 bases in between. CDR3 length: 11 residues. The CDR3: CASSSQFAQYF. The CDR3 DNA reads as TGTGCCAGCAGCTCACAGTTCGCCCAGTACTTC.

The chain combines TRBV19 with TRBJ1-1, with TRBD1 as a possible D gene (6 bases). Germline assignment: CDR1 LNHDA and CDR2 SQIVND (reference sequence). The CDR3 has 16 residues. V lost 5 bases and J lost 2, with 18 bases in between. For the CDR3, the DNA is TGTGCCAGTAGTCGTCCCATTCAGGGGTTCAACACTGAAGCTTTCTTT. Its translation is CASSRPIQGFNTEAFF.

The chain has TRBV2 and TRBJ1-1, with D perhaps TRBD1 (5 bases). Trimming stripped 7 bases from V and 0 bases from J, with 12 bases between. Germline V gene data show CDR1 as SNHLY and CDR2 as FYNNEI. This CDR3 is 14 amino acids long. The CDR3 reads CASMVGHMNTEAFF. DNA for the CDR3: TGTGCCAGCATGGTAGGACACATGAACACTGAAGCTTTCTTT.

The V and J genes are TRBV4-1 and TRBJ2-1; 10 bases are a match to TRBD2. CDR3 size: 16 residues. The V and J ends lost 1 base and 7 bases, in that order; junction bases with no gene match: 7. Germline CDR1 MGHRA, CDR2 YSYEKL. This CDR3 is CASSQVERGGSNEQFF. The CDR3 region has the DNA TGCGCCAGCAGCCAAGTGGAGCGGGGGGGGTCAAATGAGCAGTTCTTC.

J is TRBJ2-3 and V is TRBV4-3; D possibly corresponds to TRBD1 (6 bases). The CDR3 totals 18 residues. Germline CDR1 LGHNA, CDR2 YSLEER. V was cut by 2 bases and J by 0 bases, with 18 bases left in between. The CDR3 region has the DNA TGCGCCAGCAGCCAAAGCGGTGCCGGGACATCTAGCACAGATACGCAGTATTTT. It is translated as CASSQSGAGTSSTDTQYF.

This sequence joins TRBV5-1 and TRBJ1-5; 7 nucleotides agree with TRBD1. Looked up from germline, CDR1 is SGHRS and CDR2 is YFSETQ. This CDR3 is 15 amino acids long. V shed 0 bases and J 5 bases; nucleotides not matched to a gene: 5. CDR3 in amino acids: CASSLGGTADQPQHF. CDR3 nucleotide sequence: TGCGCCAGCAGCTTGGGAGGGACAGCGGATCAGCCCCAGCATTTT.